One and the same sample provided the 10 T cell receptor beta chains below, sequenced in a study of CD8 T cells in ankylosing spondylitis. Whole-study findings and limits: A TCR beta motif of fewer than ten highly homologous variants seemed to mark ankylosing spondylitis blood.

For these receptors, no antigen is known. TCRdb re-called the 5' RACE reads with MiXCR, one entry per CDR3 protein. There are about 800,000 distinct CDR3 sequences in the sample; about 10% occur only once, and under 0.6% lies in the top ten. The source material was blood, either unsorted or a sorted T cell fraction (not recorded which). The receptors shown here come from a male donor with ankylosing spondylitis.

This clonotype has only a few counts. The chain employs TRBV20-1 and TRBJ1-4, with 8 bases that match TRBD1. This CDR3 is built from 11 residues. Germline assignment: CDR1 DFQATT and CDR2 SNEGSKA (reference sequence). The V gene end was trimmed by 4 bases and the J gene end by 11 bases; junction bases not matched to a gene: 3. The CDR3 nucleotides are TGCAGTGCTAAGGACAGGGACAAACTGTTTTTT. Its protein is CSAKDRDKLFF.

This clonotype was observed a few times. This sequence joins TRBV7-2 and TRBJ2-1; the D gene is possibly TRBD2 (5 bases). V dropped 1 base and J dropped 4 bases, with 11 bases sitting between them. Looked up from germline, CDR1 is SGHTA and CDR2 is FQGNSA. There are 15 residues in the CDR3. CDR3 coding DNA: TGTGCCAGCAGCTTAGTCGAGGGTTTATACAATGAGCAGTTCTTC. As protein: CASSLVEGLYNEQFF.

This clonotype was detected a few times. The chain combines TRBV18 with TRBJ1-4, with a tentative D call TRBD1 (5 bases). V gave up 3 bases and J gave up 2 bases, with 7 bases separating them. From germline, CDR1 is KGHSH and CDR2 LQKENI. The CDR3 has 14 residues. The CDR3 coding sequence is TGTGCCAGCTCACCGGGGGAGACTAATGAAAAACTGTTTTTT. It encodes CASSPGETNEKLFF.

V usage is TRBV11-2 and J usage is TRBJ1-1; D is undetermined. Per germline, CDR1 SGHAT and CDR2 FQNNGV. This CDR3 contains 15 residues. With 0 bases removed from V and 10 bases from J, the gap between germline ends came to 18 bases. CDR3 in amino acids: CASSLEKAGLLGAFF. The CDR3 DNA follows: TGTGCCAGCAGCTTAGAGAAGGCCGGCCTACTGGGAGCTTTCTTT.

In its sample, this clonotype was seen many times. This sequence joins TRBV24-1 and TRBJ1-5; no clear D. V was cut by 4 bases and J by 4 bases, with 4 bases left in between. The CDR3 has 12 amino acids. Germline V lookup: CDR1 KGHDR, CDR2 SFDVKD. The CDR3 bases are TGTGCCACCAGTGACCTAAATCAGCCCCAGCATTTT. Translation: CATSDLNQPQHF.

This clonotype was observed a few times. As DNA, the CDR3 is TGTGCCAGCAGCCCTTACCCAGACGTGTCCTACGAGCAGTACTTC. Protein sequence: CASSPYPDVSYEQYF. This chain connects TRBV7-2 to TRBJ2-7; no reliable D call. This CDR3 spans 15 amino acids. Germline V gives CDR1 SGHTA, CDR2 FQGNSA. The V and J ends lost 5 bases and 1 base respectively, with 15 bases between them.

The chain combines TRBV20-1 with TRBJ2-1; 8 bases fit TRBD2. V lost 3 bases, J lost 4 bases, and 11 bases stayed unmatched. This CDR3 contains 16 residues. The germline V gene encodes CDR1 DFQATT and CDR2 SNEGSKA (reference sequence). For the CDR3, the DNA is TGCAGTGCTAGCGTCACAAGACTAGCGCCGTACAATGAGCAGTTCTTC. This translates into CSASVTRLAPYNEQFF.

The chain links TRBV18 to TRBJ1-3; D unresolved. The V gene's germline CDR1 is KGHSH and CDR2 LQKENI. This CDR3 contains 14 residues. The V gene lost 5 bases and the J gene lost 0 bases, with 8 bases spanning the gap. CDR3 nucleotides: TGTGCCAGCTCATCCCAGATCTCTGGAAACACCATATATTTT. Its protein product is CASSSQISGNTIYF. Looking up the rest from reference TRBV18 and TRBJ1-3 gives the full variable domain: NAGVMQNPRHLVRRRGQEARLRCSPMKGHSHVYWYRQLPEEGLKFMVYLQKENIIDESGMPKERFSAEFPKEGPSILRIQQVVRGDSAAYFCASSSQISGNTIYFGEGSWLTVV.

The chain employs TRBV20-1 and TRBJ1-5; 7 nucleotides line up with TRBD1. Germline V gene lookup returns CDR1 DFQATT and CDR2 SNEGSKA (reference sequence). The CDR3 totals 12 residues. The V gene end was trimmed by 2 bases and the J gene end by 9 bases; junction bases not matched to a gene: 4. As DNA, the CDR3 is TGCAGTGCTAGAAGGGGGCGCGGGCCCCAGCATTTT. Residues: CSARRGRGPQHF.

There are many counts of this clonotype. An end of the junction differs from the germline gene, which may be a read error. The V and J genes are TRBV10-3 and TRBJ2-7; TRBD1 agrees at 7 bases. The CDR3 totals 12 residues. Looked up from germline, CDR1 is ENHRY and CDR2 is SYGVKD. Here the CDR3 reads CAISESRQGSDF. Written as DNA, the CDR3 is TGTGCCATCAGTGAGTCAAGACAGGGTTCCGACTTC.